This is a list of T cell receptor beta chains from one sample in a study of cytomegalovirus exposure and HLA in healthy donors. Here immunoSEQ multiplex PCR was the method, and the copy in TCRdb shows in-frame clones only, minus some. The sample lists under 200,000 clones; around 83% were seen once. Sequenced sample: PBMCs. These receptors came from a woman between 18 and 30 years old in good health and CMV-seronegative. The CDR3 runs from the conserved cysteine through the conserved F or W. The order of the fields is J gene, clone size, D gene, V gene, CDR3 DNA, CDR3 protein. The D gene is left open where the match is weak. A clone size is listed for some rows: how often the clone was seen (once, few, many), or a class if it is expanded.

>TRBJ2-1|once|-|TRBV7-2
TGTGCCAGCAGTTTCGACTTGCTCGAGCAGTTCTTC
CASSFDLLEQFF
>TRBJ1-1|-|-|TRBV30
TGTGCCTGGAGTGAATTGGAGCACACTGAAGCTTTCTTT
CAWSELEHTEAFF
>TRBJ2-1|-|-|TRBV19
TGTGCCAGTAGTAAGCCCGCAACAGATCGTGAGCAGTTCTTC
CASSKPATDREQFF
>TRBJ2-3|-|TRBD1|TRBV7-8
TGTGCCAGCAGCCTTGACGGGACAGGGGGCGGATCAGATACGCAGTATTTT
CASSLDGTGGGSDTQYF
>TRBJ2-7|-|TRBD1|TRBV28
TGTGCCACGTTATTGGGACAGGGGAGCAACGAGCAGTACTTC
CATLLGQGSNEQYF
>TRBJ2-2|-|TRBD2|TRBV9
TGTGCCAGCAGCCGGACTAGCGGACCGAACACCGGGGAGCTGTTTTTT
CASSRTSGPNTGELFF
>TRBJ1-2|-|-|TRBV19
TGTGCCAGTAGTCCAGGACTAGCTAACTATGGCTACACCTTC
CASSPGLANYGYTF
>TRBJ1-1|-|-|TRBV7-2
TGTGCCAGCAGCTTTGGGGAAGGGGTTGAAGCTTTCTTT
CASSFGEGVEAFF
>TRBJ2-7|-|TRBD2|TRBV4-2
TGTGCCAGCAGCCAAGGGAACGAAGCGGGAATGATAGGGGAGCAGTACTTC
CASSQGNEAGMIGEQYF
>TRBJ1-1|-|-|TRBV15
TGTGCCACCAGCAGACCCTGGAGGGGTCCACGGGGGGAAGCTTTCTTT
CATSRPWRGPRGEAFF
>TRBJ2-1|once|-|TRBV4-2
TGTGCCAGCAGCCAAGAGCCGAGGGAGCAGTTCTTC
CASSQEPREQFF
>TRBJ2-1|-|-|TRBV7-5
TGTGCCAGAAGAGGGGCGGGGGGGCACTTGGACAATGAGCAGTTCTTC
CARRGAGGHLDNEQFF
>TRBJ1-2|once|-|TRBV7-2
TGTGCCAGCAGCCAACTCGACAGCACCTATGGCTACACCTTC
CASSQLDSTYGYTF
>TRBJ1-4|-|-|TRBV19
TGTGCCAGTAGTATAGGCGGACAGTCCAATGAAAAACTGTTTTTT
CASSIGGQSNEKLFF
>TRBJ2-1|-|TRBD1|TRBV27
TGTGCCAGCAGTTTACAGGGGGCGCGCTACAATGAGCAGTTCTTC
CASSLQGARYNEQFF
>TRBJ2-7|few|-|TRBV2
TGTGCCAGCAGCAGAGACAGTGAGCAGTACTTC
CASSRDSEQYF
>TRBJ2-1|once|TRBD1|TRBV5-6
TGTGCCAGCAGCTTGCTGGGACAGGGGGCGATTGAGCAGTTCTTC
CASSLLGQGAIEQFF
>TRBJ1-1|-|-|TRBV6-5
TGTGCCAGCAGTTACGACTGGAATACTGAAGCTTTCTTT
CASSYDWNTEAFF
>TRBJ1-5|once|TRBD1|TRBV30
TGTGCCTGGAGGTCAGGGACAGAAGCTCCAAGCAATCAGCCCCAGCATTTT
CAWRSGTEAPSNQPQHF
>TRBJ2-3|-|-|TRBV18
TGTGCCAGCTCACCACCAGCAAACCGCTTCACAGATACGCAGTATTTT
CASSPPANRFTDTQYF
>TRBJ2-5|-|-|TRBV9
TGTGCCAGCAGCGTAGGGGGGGAGGAGGAAGAGACCCAGTACTTC
CASSVGGEEEETQYF
>TRBJ1-4|-|-|TRBV29-1
TGCAGCGTCGCCGGACAGCAGAATGAAAAACTGTTTTTT
CSVAGQQNEKLFF
>TRBJ2-7|-|TRBD2|TRBV18
TGTGCCAGCTCCATGTTAGGGACTAGCGGCTACGAGCAGTACTTC
CASSMLGTSGYEQYF
>TRBJ2-5|-|-|TRBV7-9
TGTGCCAGCAGCCACTTTGGTAGGAGCGGACAAGAGACCCAGTACTTC
CASSHFGRSGQETQYF
>TRBJ2-6|-|-|TRBV28
TGTGCCAGCAGTTCCGGACGGGGCTCTGGGGCCAACGTCCTGACTTTC
CASSSGRGSGANVLTF
>TRBJ2-3|-|-|TRBV9
TGTGCCAGCAGTCACCTTCCATCTAGTACAGATACGCAGTATTTT
CASSHLPSSTDTQYF
>TRBJ1-1|-|-|TRBV4-3
TGCGCCAGCAGCCAAGGAATCATACAGGGCTCTGAAGCTTTCTTT
CASSQGIIQGSEAFF
>TRBJ1-2|few|-|TRBV13
TGTGCCAGCAGCTTAGGGCGGCAGGGGACCTATGGCTACACCTTC
CASSLGRQGTYGYTF
>TRBJ2-1|-|TRBD2|TRBV11-2
TGTGCCAGCAGCTTAGAATCTAGCGGGAGGAATGAGCAGTTCTTC
CASSLESSGRNEQFF
>TRBJ1-1|-|TRBD1|TRBV6-6
TGTGCCAGCAGTCGAGAACAGGGGAGAAAGTCTGAAGCTTTCTTT
CASSREQGRKSEAFF
>TRBJ1-1|few|-|TRBV2
TGTGCCAGGGTAGAACAGGGGAACACTGAAGCTTTCTTT
CARVEQGNTEAFF
>TRBJ1-5|-|-|TRBV18
TGTGCCAGCTCACCATCAGATAGCAATCAGCCCCAGCATTTT
CASSPSDSNQPQHF
>TRBJ2-3|once|-|TRBV6-1
TGTGCCAGCAGTGAAGGTGGGCGCGGGGAGAACACAGATACGCAGTATTTT
CASSEGGRGENTDTQYF
>TRBJ2-7|-|TRBD2|TRBV19
TGTGCCAGTAGTATGGGAGCGGGAGGATCCTACGAGCAGTACTTC
CASSMGAGGSYEQYF
>TRBJ2-1|-|-|TRBV30
TGTGCCTGGAGTCCCGGGTACAATGAGCAGTTCTTC
CAWSPGYNEQFF
>TRBJ1-5|-|TRBD1|TRBV18
TGTGCCAGCTCACCAGATTCAGGGGGAGGACAGCCCCAGCATTTT
CASSPDSGGGQPQHF
>TRBJ2-1|-|TRBD2|TRBV4-2
TGTGCCAGCAGCCAGGAACTAGCGGCCTACAATGAGCAGTTCTTC
CASSQELAAYNEQFF